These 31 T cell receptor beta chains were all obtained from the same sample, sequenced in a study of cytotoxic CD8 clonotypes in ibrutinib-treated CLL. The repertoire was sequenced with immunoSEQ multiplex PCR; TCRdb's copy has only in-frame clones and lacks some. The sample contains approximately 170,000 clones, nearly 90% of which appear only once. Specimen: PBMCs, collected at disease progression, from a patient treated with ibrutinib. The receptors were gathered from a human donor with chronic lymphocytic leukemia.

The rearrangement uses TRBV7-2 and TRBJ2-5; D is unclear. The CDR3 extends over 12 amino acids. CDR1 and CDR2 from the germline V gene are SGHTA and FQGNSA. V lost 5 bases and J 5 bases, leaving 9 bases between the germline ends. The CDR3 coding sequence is TGTGCCAGCAGCCAGGTTCGGGAGACCCAGTACTTC. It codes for CASSQVRETQYF.

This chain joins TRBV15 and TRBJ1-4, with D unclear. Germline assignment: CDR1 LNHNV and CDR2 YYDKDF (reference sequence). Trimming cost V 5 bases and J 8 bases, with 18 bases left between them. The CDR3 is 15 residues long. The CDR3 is CATSRYRAEAEKLFF. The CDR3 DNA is TGTGCCACCAGCCGCTACCGGGCCGAAGCAGAAAAACTGTTTTTT.

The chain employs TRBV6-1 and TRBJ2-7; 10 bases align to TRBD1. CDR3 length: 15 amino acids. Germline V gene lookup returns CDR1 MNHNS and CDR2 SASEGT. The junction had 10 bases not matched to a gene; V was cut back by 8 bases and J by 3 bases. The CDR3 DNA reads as TGTGCCAGCCGAGGGGACGGGACAGGGGACTACGAGCAGTACTTC. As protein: CASRGDGTGDYEQYF.

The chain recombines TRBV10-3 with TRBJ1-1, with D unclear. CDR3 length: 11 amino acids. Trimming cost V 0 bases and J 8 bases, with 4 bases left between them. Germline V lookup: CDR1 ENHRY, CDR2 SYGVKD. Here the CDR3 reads CAISESREAFF. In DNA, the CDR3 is TGTGCCATCAGTGAGTCCAGGGAAGCTTTCTTT.

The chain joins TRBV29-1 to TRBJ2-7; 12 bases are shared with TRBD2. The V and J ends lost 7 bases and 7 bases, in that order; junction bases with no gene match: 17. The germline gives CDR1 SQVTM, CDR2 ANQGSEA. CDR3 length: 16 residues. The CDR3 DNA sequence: TGCAGCGCAAAGGCCCGGCTAGCGGGAGGGCCGGGTGAGCAGTACTTC. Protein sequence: CSAKARLAGGPGEQYF.

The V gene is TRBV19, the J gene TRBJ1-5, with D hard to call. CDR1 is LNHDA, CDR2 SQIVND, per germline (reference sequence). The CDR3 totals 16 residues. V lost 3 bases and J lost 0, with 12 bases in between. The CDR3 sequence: CASSIVGRHSNQPQHF. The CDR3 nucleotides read TGTGCCAGTAGTATCGTGGGCAGGCATAGCAATCAGCCCCAGCATTTT.

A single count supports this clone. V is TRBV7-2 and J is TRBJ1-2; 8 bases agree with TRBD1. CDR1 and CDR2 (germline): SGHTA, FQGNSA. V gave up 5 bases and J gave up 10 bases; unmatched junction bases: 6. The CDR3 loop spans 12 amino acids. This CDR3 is CASSTYRGDYTF. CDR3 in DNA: TGTGCCAGCAGCACCTACAGGGGGGACTACACCTTC.

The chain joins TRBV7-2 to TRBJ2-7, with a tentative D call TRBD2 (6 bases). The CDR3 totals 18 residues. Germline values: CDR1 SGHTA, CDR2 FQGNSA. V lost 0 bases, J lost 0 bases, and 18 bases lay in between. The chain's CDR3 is CASSLAFLGGANSYEQYF. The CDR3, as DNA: TGTGCCAGCAGCTTAGCCTTTCTGGGCGGGGCGAACTCCTACGAGCAGTACTTC. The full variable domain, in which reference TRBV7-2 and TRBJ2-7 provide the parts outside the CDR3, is GAGVSQSPSNKVTEKGKDVELRCDPISGHTALYWYRQSLGQGLEFLIYFQGNSAPDKSGLPSDRFSAERTGGSVSTLTIQRTQQEDSAVYLCASSLAFLGGANSYEQYFGPGTRLTVT.

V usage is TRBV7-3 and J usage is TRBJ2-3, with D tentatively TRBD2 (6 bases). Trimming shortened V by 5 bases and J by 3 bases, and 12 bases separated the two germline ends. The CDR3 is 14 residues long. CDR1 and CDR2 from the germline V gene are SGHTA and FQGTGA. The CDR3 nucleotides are TGTGCCAGCAGCACCCGGACTACGACAGATACGCAGTATTTT. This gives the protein CASSTRTTTDTQYF.

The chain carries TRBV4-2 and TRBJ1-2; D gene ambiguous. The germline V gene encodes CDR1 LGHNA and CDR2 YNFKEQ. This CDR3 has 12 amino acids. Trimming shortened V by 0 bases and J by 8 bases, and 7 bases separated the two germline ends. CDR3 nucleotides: TGTGCCAGCAGCCAAGATCGTCGGGGCTACACCTTC. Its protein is CASSQDRRGYTF.

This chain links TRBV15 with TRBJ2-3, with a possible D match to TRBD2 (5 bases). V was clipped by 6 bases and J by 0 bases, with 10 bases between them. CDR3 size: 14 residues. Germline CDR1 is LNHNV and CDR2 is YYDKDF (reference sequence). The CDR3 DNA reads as TGTGCCACCAGGACTATAATAAGCACAGATACGCAGTATTTT. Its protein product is CATRTIISTDTQYF.

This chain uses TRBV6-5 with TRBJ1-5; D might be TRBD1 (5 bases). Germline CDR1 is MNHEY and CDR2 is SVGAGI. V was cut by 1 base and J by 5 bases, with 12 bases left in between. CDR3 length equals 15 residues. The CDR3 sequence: CASSYLGRGDQPQHF. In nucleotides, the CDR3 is TGTGCCAGCAGTTACTTGGGGCGAGGGGATCAGCCCCAGCATTTT.

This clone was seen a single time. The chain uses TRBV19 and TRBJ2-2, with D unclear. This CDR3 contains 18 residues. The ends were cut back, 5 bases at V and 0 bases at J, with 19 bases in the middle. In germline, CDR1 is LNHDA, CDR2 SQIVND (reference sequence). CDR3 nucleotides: TGTGCCAGTAGTTCCCCAGCCCCACGCTGGGCGAACACCGGGGAGCTGTTTTTT. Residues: CASSSPAPRWANTGELFF.

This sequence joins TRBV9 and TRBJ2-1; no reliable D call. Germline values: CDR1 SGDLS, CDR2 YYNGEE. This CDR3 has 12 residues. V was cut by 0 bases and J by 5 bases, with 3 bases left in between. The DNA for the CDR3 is TGTGCCAGCAGCGTAGGTGACAATGAGCAGTTCTTC. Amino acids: CASSVGDNEQFF.

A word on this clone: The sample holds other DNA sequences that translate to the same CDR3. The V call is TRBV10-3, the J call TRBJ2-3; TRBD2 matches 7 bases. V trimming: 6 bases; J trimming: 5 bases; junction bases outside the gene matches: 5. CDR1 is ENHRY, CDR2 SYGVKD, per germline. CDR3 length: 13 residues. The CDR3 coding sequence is TGTGCCATCAGAGGACTAGTAGGAGATACGCAGTATTTT. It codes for CAIRGLVGDTQYF.

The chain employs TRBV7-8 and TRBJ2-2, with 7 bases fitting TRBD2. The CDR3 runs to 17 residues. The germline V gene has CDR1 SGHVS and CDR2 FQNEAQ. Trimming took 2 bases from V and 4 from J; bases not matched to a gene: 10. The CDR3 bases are TGTGCCAGCAGCTTAATTAGGCGGGAGAGTAGCACCGGGGAGCTGTTTTTT. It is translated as CASSLIRRESSTGELFF.

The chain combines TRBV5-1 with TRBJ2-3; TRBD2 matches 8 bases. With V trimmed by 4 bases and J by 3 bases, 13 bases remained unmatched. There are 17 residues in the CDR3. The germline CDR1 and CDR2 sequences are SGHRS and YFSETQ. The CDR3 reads CASSPSTRSGNTDTQYF. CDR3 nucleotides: TGCGCCAGCAGCCCCTCGACTCGTAGCGGGAATACAGATACGCAGTATTTT.

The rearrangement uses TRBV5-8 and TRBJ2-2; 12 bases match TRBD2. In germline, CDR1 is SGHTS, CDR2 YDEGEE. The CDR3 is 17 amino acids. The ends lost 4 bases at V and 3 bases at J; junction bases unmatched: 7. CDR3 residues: CASSRPTSGSYTGELFF. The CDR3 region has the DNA TGTGCCAGCAGCCGCCCGACTAGCGGGAGTTACACCGGGGAGCTGTTTTTT.

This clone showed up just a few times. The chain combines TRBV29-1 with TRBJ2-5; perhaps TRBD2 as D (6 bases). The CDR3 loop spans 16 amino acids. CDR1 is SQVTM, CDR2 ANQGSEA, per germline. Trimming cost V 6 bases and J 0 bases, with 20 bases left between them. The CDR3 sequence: CSVRGLGARYQETQYF. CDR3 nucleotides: TGCAGCGTGAGGGGACTCGGGGCGCGGTACCAAGAGACCCAGTACTTC.

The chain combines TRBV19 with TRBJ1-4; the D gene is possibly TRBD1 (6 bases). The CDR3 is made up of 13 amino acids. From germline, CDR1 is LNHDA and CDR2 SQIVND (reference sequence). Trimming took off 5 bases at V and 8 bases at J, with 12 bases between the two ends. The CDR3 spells CASSRAGAEKLFF. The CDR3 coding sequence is TGTGCCAGTAGTCGCGCAGGGGCCGAAAAACTGTTTTTT.

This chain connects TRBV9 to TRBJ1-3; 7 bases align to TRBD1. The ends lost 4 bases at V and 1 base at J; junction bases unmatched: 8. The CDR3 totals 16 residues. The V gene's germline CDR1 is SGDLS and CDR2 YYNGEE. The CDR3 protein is CASSYEPGQSGNTIYF. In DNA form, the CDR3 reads TGTGCCAGCAGCTATGAACCGGGACAGTCTGGAAACACCATATATTTT.

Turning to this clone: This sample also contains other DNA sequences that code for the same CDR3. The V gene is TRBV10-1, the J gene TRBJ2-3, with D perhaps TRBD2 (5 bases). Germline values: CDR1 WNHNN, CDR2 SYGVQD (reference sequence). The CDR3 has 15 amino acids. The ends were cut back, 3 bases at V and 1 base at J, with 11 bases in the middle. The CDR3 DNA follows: TGCGCCAGCAGTGACGGAGGCTCGCGCACAGATACGCAGTATTTT. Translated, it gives CASSDGGSRTDTQYF.

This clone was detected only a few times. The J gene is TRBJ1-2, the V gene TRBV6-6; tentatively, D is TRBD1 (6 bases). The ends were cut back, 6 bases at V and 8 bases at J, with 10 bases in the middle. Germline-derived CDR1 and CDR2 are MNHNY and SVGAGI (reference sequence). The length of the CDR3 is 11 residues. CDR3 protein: CASSRGEGYTF. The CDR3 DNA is TGTGCCAGCAGCAGGGGCGAAGGCTACACCTTC.

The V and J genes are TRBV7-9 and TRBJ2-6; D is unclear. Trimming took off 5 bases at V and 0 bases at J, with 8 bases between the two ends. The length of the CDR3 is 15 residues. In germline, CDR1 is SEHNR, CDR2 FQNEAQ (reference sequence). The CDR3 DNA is TGTGCCAGCAGCCCCGCTCGCTCTGGGGCCAACGTCCTGACTTTC. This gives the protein CASSPARSGANVLTF.

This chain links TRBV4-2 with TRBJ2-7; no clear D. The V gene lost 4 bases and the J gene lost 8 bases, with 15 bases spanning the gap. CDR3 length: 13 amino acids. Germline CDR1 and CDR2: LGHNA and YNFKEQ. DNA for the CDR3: TGTGCCAGCAGCCCTAAAAAGGGCCAGCAGCAGTACTTC. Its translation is CASSPKKGQQQYF.

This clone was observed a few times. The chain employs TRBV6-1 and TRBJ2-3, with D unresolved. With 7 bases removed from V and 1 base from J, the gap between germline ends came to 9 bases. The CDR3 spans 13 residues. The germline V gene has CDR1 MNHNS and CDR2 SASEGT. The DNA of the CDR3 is TGTGCCAGCATTCCCGCGCGCACAGATACGCAGTATTTT. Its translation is CASIPARTDTQYF.

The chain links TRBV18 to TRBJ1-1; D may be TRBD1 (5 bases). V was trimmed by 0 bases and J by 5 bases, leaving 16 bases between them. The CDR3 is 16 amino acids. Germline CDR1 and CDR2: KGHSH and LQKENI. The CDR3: CASSPPLLGARTEAFF. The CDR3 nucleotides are TGTGCCAGCTCACCACCGTTACTAGGGGCGCGTACTGAAGCTTTCTTT.

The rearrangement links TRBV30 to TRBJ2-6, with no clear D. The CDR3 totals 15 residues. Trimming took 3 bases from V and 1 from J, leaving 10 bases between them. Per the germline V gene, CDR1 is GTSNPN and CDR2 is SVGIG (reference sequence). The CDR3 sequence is CAWSAALSGANVLTF. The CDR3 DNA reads TGTGCCTGGAGCGCAGCACTATCTGGGGCCAACGTCCTGACTTTC.

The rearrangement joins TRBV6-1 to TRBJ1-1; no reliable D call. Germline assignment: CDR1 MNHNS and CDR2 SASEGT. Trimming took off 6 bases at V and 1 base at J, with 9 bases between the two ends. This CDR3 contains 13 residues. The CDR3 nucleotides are TGTGCCAGCAGCCCTTACACGAACACTGAAGCTTTCTTT. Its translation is CASSPYTNTEAFF.

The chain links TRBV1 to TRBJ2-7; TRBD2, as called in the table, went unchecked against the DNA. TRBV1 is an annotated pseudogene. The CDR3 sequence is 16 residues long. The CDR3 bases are TGCACCAGCAGCCAAGATCTGGTCGGGAGCGAATACGAGCAGTACTTC. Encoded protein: CTSSQDLVGSEYEQYF.

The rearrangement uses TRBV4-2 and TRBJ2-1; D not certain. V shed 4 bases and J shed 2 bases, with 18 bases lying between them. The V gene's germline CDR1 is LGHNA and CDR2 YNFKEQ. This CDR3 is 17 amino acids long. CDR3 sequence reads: CASSRHLAFGAYNEQFF. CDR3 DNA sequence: TGTGCCAGCAGCCGCCACTTGGCTTTCGGAGCCTACAATGAGCAGTTCTTC.